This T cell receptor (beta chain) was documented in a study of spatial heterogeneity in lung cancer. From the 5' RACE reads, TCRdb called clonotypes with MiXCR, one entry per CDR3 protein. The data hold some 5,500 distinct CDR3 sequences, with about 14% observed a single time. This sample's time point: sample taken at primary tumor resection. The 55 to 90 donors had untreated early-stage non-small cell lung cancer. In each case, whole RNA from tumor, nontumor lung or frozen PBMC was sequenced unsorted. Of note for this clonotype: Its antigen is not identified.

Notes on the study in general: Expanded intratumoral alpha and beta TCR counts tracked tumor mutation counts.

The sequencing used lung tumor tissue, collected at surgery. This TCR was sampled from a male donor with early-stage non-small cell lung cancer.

The CDR3 bases are TGCGCCAGCAGTCGCACAGAGAACACTGAAGCTTTCTTT. Translating it yields CASSRTENTEAFF. The rearrangement links TRBV5-1 to TRBJ1-1, with D unresolved. CDR1 SGHRS and CDR2 YFSETQ come from the germline V gene. The CDR3 is made up of 13 amino acids. V lost 5 bases, J lost 1 base, and 9 bases lay in between.